The clone carrying this T cell receptor (beta chain) has a count of ten or more. Its cognate antigen is unknown. V lost 10 bases and J 0 bases, leaving 13 bases between the germline ends. The CDR3 runs to 14 residues. TCRdb used MiXCR to reprocess the 5' RACE reads, holding one entry per CDR3 protein. The table lists roughly 500,000 distinct CDR3 sequences, approximately 22% of them singletons. The entry originates in a study of identical twins. Overall study results and limits: There were fewer insertions in abundant cord blood beta clonotypes, but memory repertoires showed no such pattern.

The same data also went into a second study, on T cells expressing NK-cell markers.

The chain employs TRBV12-3 or TRBV12-4 and TRBJ2-1, with a tentative D call TRBD2 (5 bases). The clonotype comes from a woman between 18 and 29 years old in good health. Sequenced: CD4+ T cells sorted from blood. The CDR3 protein is CATKFGSSYNEQFF. CDR3 nucleotides: TGTGCCACGAAGTTTGGGAGCTCCTACAATGAGCAGTTCTTC.